This section outlines one TCR beta chain sequence together with its context. Its cognate antigen is unknown. PCR was performed using 60 Vbeta and 13 Jbeta primers. Profiling relied on immunoSEQ multiplex PCR, and the TCRdb table lists in-frame clones only, not all of them. In total, the table holds about 70,000 clones. The data were taken from a study of cytomegalovirus exposure and HLA in healthy donors. Germline assignment: CDR1 GTSNPN and CDR2 SVGIG (reference sequence). CDR3 length: 13 residues. Trimming left V 4 bases short and J 6 bases short, with 14 bases between. Study results and limitations: Later on, an analysis tied around 17,000 TCR beta sequences to HLA alleles at 0.05 false discovery rate. In a later analysis, TCR beta V- and J-gene trimming showed a link to a missense DCLRE1C variant.

This TCR was sampled from a female donor in good health and CMV-seropositive. The specimen sequenced was PBMCs. This sequence joins TRBV30 and TRBJ2-3; the D gene is possibly TRBD2 (5 bases). The CDR3, as DNA: TGTGCCTGGAAACGGGATTCTTGGGATACGCAGTATTTT. It codes for CAWKRDSWDTQYF.